This TCR beta chain derives from a study of beta chain features in type 1 diabetes. Worth noting for this clone: Its antigen remains unknown.

The study's findings and limits: Type 1 diabetes patients showed a moderate but significant shortening of TCRB CDR3s in all four CD4+ subsets.

Germline CDR1 reads MNHEY; CDR2 reads SMNVEV (reference sequence). This CDR3 comprises 14 residues. V lost 5 bases to trimming and J lost 4 bases; unmatched junction nucleotides: 8. The isolated RNA, all of it, was reverse transcribed, so expressed TCRB transcripts were what got sequenced. Sequencing used immunoSEQ multiplex PCR; TCRdb keeps in-frame clones, though not all of them. The data show 400,000 or so clones, with roughly 9.8% seen just once and 0.6% held by the top ten. This TCR was sampled from a man aged 25-40 years with type 1 diabetes. Sequences were obtained from central memory CD4+ T cells from blood. V and J are TRBV27 and TRBJ2-7, with 7 bases lining up with TRBD1. CDR3 residues: CASSTRQGPYEQYF. CDR3 bases: TGTGCCAGCAGTACTCGACAGGGACCTTACGAGCAGTACTTC.